One and the same sample provided the 20 T cell receptor beta chains below, sequenced in a study of neurological immune-mediated disorders. TCRdb processed the 5' RACE reads anew with MiXCR; each CDR3 protein has one entry. The sample contains roughly 60,000 distinct CDR3 sequences, under 3% of which appear only once. Specimen: PBMCs. All receptors derive from a man over 45 with multiple sclerosis.

This clonotype was seen at least ten times. The chain joins TRBV6-2 or TRBV6-3 to TRBJ1-6, with D unresolved. The CDR3 covers 12 residues. Germline-derived CDR1 and CDR2 are MNHEY and SVGEGT. The V and J ends lost 6 bases and 6 bases respectively, with 6 bases between them. The CDR3 DNA sequence: TGTGCCAGCAGGACCGGTAATTCACCCCTCCACTTT. Translated, it gives CASRTGNSPLHF.

This clonotype was detected ten times or more. Relative to the germline gene, one junction end is altered; a read error may explain this. Written as DNA, the CDR3 is TGTGTCAGCAGCCCAAGACTAGCGGGGGGGCAAGAGACCCAGTACTTC. Translating gives CVSSPRLAGGQETQYF. The rearrangement links TRBV9 to TRBJ2-5, with 14 bases matching TRBD2. CDR3 length: 16 amino acids. Germline V gives CDR1 SGDLS, CDR2 YYNGEE.

This clonotype has at least ten counts. This chain links TRBV18 with TRBJ2-1; 7 bases agree with TRBD1. Trimming at V came to 5 bases and at J to 2 bases, leaving 6 bases not matched to a gene. Germline CDR1 KGHSH, CDR2 LQKENI. This CDR3 is 15 amino acids long. CDR3 region: CASSEQGTPYNEQFF. CDR3 nucleotide sequence: TGTGCCAGCTCAGAACAGGGGACCCCCTACAATGAGCAGTTCTTC.

J is TRBJ1-1 and V is TRBV9; 7 bases map to TRBD1. This CDR3 region has 14 residues. The V and J ends lost 4 bases and 1 base, in that order; junction bases with no gene match: 4. Germline V CDR1 and CDR2: SGDLS, YYNGEE. The CDR3 coding sequence is TGTGCCAGCAGCTACAGGGGAGGGAACACTGAAGCTTTCTTT. Residues: CASSYRGGNTEAFF.

This clonotype was seen ten or more times. This chain uses TRBV4-3 with TRBJ2-1, with 12 bases identical to TRBD2. Trimming at V came to 0 bases and at J to 1 base, leaving 7 bases not matched to a gene. Looked up from germline, CDR1 is LGHNA and CDR2 is YSLEER. This CDR3 is built from 19 residues. CDR3 coding DNA: TGCGCCAGCAGCCAAGATCTCCTAGCGGGGGGGCCATCCTACAATGAGCAGTTCTTC. Encoded protein: CASSQDLLAGGPSYNEQFF.

This clonotype has ten or more counts. V usage is TRBV20-1 and J usage is TRBJ1-4, with a weak D call TRBD1 (5 bases). Germline V gives CDR1 DFQATT, CDR2 SNEGSKA (reference sequence). Trimming removed 2 bases at V and 8 bases at J, with 18 bases between. The CDR3 sequence is 15 residues long. Written as DNA, the CDR3 is TGCAGTGCTAGATTATCCTCGGGACCGGGGGAAAAACTGTTTTTT. Protein product: CSARLSSGPGEKLFF.

This clonotype was observed at least ten times. The chain couples TRBV4-1 to TRBJ2-1; possible D gene TRBD2, 5 bases. Germline V CDR1 and CDR2: MGHRA, YSYEKL. The CDR3 contains 13 residues. V was cut by 5 bases and J by 6 bases, with 11 bases left in between. CDR3 nucleotides: TGCGCCAGCAGCTACCGGGAAAGCAATGAGCAGTTCTTC. This gives the protein CASSYRESNEQFF.

This clonotype was picked up many times. This chain connects TRBV20-1 to TRBJ2-1; maybe TRBD2 (5 bases). Per germline, CDR1 DFQATT and CDR2 SNEGSKA (reference sequence). Trimming stripped 0 bases from V and 5 bases from J, with 11 bases between. There are 14 residues in the CDR3. The CDR3, as DNA: TGCAGTGCTAGAGATCCGGGGTTCGACAATGAGCAGTTCTTC. Its translation is CSARDPGFDNEQFF.

This clonotype was seen ten or more times. Written as DNA, the CDR3 is TGTGCCAGCAGGGAGACAGGGGGCTATCTCTACGAGCAGTACTTC. Its protein product is CASRETGGYLYEQYF. V is TRBV6-2 or TRBV6-3 and J is TRBJ2-7; TRBD1 matches 10 bases. The CDR3 extends over 15 amino acids. Germline V gene data show CDR1 as MNHEY and CDR2 as SVGEGT. V trimming: 6 bases; J trimming: 3 bases; junction bases outside the gene matches: 8.

This clonotype occurred many times. The V call is TRBV7-9, the J call TRBJ2-5, with TRBD1 matching over 10 bases. The V gene's germline CDR1 is SEHNR and CDR2 FQNEAQ (reference sequence). CDR3 length: 16 residues. The junction had 8 bases not matched to a gene; V was cut back by 3 bases and J by 4 bases. In DNA form, the CDR3 reads TGTGCCAGCAGCTTGGGGACAGGGGTCATTGGAGAGACCCAGTACTTC. Translated: CASSLGTGVIGETQYF.

This clonotype was observed many times. The V and J genes are TRBV7-6 and TRBJ1-6; tentative D call: TRBD1 (6 bases). The CDR3 covers 17 residues. V lost 1 base and J 7 bases, leaving 17 bases between the germline ends. Germline CDR1 is SGHVS and CDR2 is FNYEAQ. The CDR3 spells CASSLEIRGFSNSPLHF. In nucleotides, the CDR3 is TGTGCCAGCAGCTTAGAGATTAGGGGGTTTTCGAATTCACCCCTCCACTTT.

This clonotype was detected many times. The rearrangement links TRBV7-2 to TRBJ2-7; a possible D gene is TRBD2 (6 bases). CDR1 is SGHTA and CDR2 is FQGNSA in the germline V gene. Trimming cost V 3 bases and J 3 bases, with 15 bases left between them. The CDR3 is 15 amino acids. The CDR3 spells CASSLEGDGYYEQYF. CDR3 nucleotides: TGTGCCAGCAGCTTGGAGGGAGACGGATACTACGAGCAGTACTTC.

This clonotype appeared many times. This chain connects TRBV24-1 to TRBJ2-2; D gene ambiguous. The germline gives CDR1 KGHDR, CDR2 SFDVKD. The CDR3 consists of 14 residues. Trimming removed 3 bases from V and 6 bases from J, with 10 bases in between. The CDR3 bases are TGTGCCACCAGTGATGTCGGTGAGGCCGGGGAGCTGTTTTTT. The encoded protein is CATSDVGEAGELFF.

This clonotype was recorded at least ten times. This chain joins TRBV6-5 and TRBJ1-2; D unresolved. CDR3 length equals 11 residues. Per germline, CDR1 MNHEY and CDR2 SVGAGI. Deletions cut 10 bases from V and 5 bases from J, with 11 bases between. The DNA of the CDR3 is TGTGCCACTACCAATGAATATGGCTACACCTTC. This translates into CATTNEYGYTF.

The sample holds many counts of this clonotype. The chain links TRBV10-3 to TRBJ2-2, with 8 bases that match TRBD1. The V gene's germline CDR1 is ENHRY and CDR2 SYGVKD. Trimming took 3 bases from V and 5 from J; bases not matched to a gene: 8. The CDR3 runs to 16 residues. The CDR3 region has the DNA TGTGCCATCAGTGAACCAGGACAGGGTTATACCGGGGAGCTGTTTTTT. It is translated as CAISEPGQGYTGELFF.

This clonotype occurred a few times. This chain connects TRBV27 to TRBJ2-1; 7 nucleotides align to TRBD2. With 3 bases clipped from V and 6 bases from J, the junction kept 8 bases outside the gene matches. In germline, CDR1 is MNHEY, CDR2 SMNVEV (reference sequence). This CDR3 spans 15 amino acids. The CDR3 reads CASSFTLGGSNEQFF. The CDR3 bases are TGTGCCAGCAGTTTCACCCTCGGGGGGAGCAATGAGCAGTTCTTC.

This clonotype was detected ten times or more. This chain connects TRBV30 to TRBJ2-7, with no clear D. CDR1 and CDR2 from the germline V gene are GTSNPN and SVGIG (reference sequence). Trimming removed 3 bases from V and 3 bases from J, with 9 bases in between. CDR3 length equals 12 residues. CDR3 loop: CAWRGFGYEQYF. The CDR3 DNA sequence: TGTGCCTGGAGGGGATTCGGCTACGAGCAGTACTTC. The full variable domain, its missing parts supplied by reference TRBV30 and TRBJ2-7, is SQTIHQWPATLVQPVGSPLSLECTVEGTSNPNLYWYRQAAGRGLQLLFYSVGIGQISSEVPQNLSASRPQDRQFILSSKKLLLSDSGFYLCAWRGFGYEQYFGPGTRLTVT.

This clonotype was seen at least ten times. The chain combines TRBV27 with TRBJ1-5; 7 positions match TRBD1. Germline assignment: CDR1 MNHEY and CDR2 SMNVEV (reference sequence). CDR3 length: 15 amino acids. V shed 6 bases, J shed 1 base, and the junction held 6 bases outside the gene matches. CDR3 sequence: CASRAVTGSNQPQHF. CDR3 nucleotide sequence: TGTGCCAGCAGGGCGGTGACAGGGAGCAATCAGCCCCAGCATTTT.

This clonotype was counted many times. The rearrangement joins TRBV10-3 to TRBJ1-1; 8 positions agree with TRBD1. Germline CDR1 reads ENHRY; CDR2 reads SYGVKD. The V and J ends lost 6 bases and 1 base, in that order; junction bases with no gene match: 1. This CDR3 has 13 residues. CDR3 nucleotides: TGTGCCATCAGGGGACAGGCGAACACTGAAGCTTTCTTT. It yields the protein CAIRGQANTEAFF.

This clonotype has more than one count but fewer than ten. The J gene is TRBJ1-5, the V gene TRBV18, with D unclear. Germline assignment: CDR1 KGHSH and CDR2 LQKENI. With 5 bases removed from V and 3 bases from J, the gap between germline ends came to 8 bases. The CDR3 covers 13 residues. The CDR3: CASSSGVNQPQHF. As DNA, the CDR3 is TGTGCCAGCTCATCCGGTGTCAATCAGCCCCAGCATTTT.